The clone carrying this T cell receptor beta chain was seen many times. The sample is drawn from a study of early T cells in non-severe SARS-CoV-2 infection. V lost 3 bases and J 1 base, leaving 6 bases between the germline ends. The CDR3 is made up of 12 amino acids. CDR1 and CDR2 (germline): SQVTM, ANQGSEA. TCRdb reprocessed the 5' RACE reads via MiXCR and lists one record per CDR3 protein. The repertoire holds fewer than 75,000 distinct CDR3 sequences, roughly 18% seen once, with more than 7.5% in the top ten. The sequence came from an adult who was a healthcare worker with PCR-confirmed SARS-CoV-2 infection or an uninfected control (not recorded which). Sequenced material: whole blood, taken at baseline. The chain uses TRBV29-1 and TRBJ1-1; D gene uncertain. CDR3 protein: CSVDSQNTEAFF. As DNA, the CDR3 is TGCAGCGTTGACAGTCAGAACACTGAAGCTTTCTTT.